The 31 T cell receptor beta chains reported below all come from one sample, sequenced in a study of blood T cell repertoires in COVID-19. Data came from immunoSEQ multiplex PCR; TCRdb stores just in-frame clones and leaves some out. The sample has 150,000 to 200,000 clones, about 92% seen once. Specimen: peripheral blood. These receptor sequences come from a man aged 55 to 70 with active or convalescent COVID-19.

V and J are TRBV30 and TRBJ1-5; 7 bases agree with TRBD1. Germline lookup yields CDR1 GTSNPN and CDR2 SVGIG (reference sequence). Trimming cost V 2 bases and J 4 bases; bases outside gene matches: 2. The CDR3 covers 13 residues. The CDR3 DNA reads as TGTGCCTGGAGTACAGGGGATAATCAGCCCCAGCATTTT. It specifies CAWSTGDNQPQHF.

The table lists this clone with a few counts. The genes are TRBV7-9 and TRBJ1-2; 8 bases line up with TRBD1. V dropped 10 bases and J dropped 3; count of bases not matched to a gene: 4. Germline assignment: CDR1 SEHNR and CDR2 FQNEAQ (reference sequence). The CDR3 length is 12 residues. The CDR3 DNA reads TGTGCCACCTCGACAGGGGACTATGGCTACACCTTC. Translating it yields CATSTGDYGYTF. Using reference TRBV7-9 and TRBJ1-2 for the parts outside the CDR3, the full variable domain is DTGVSQNPRHKITKRGQNVTFRCDPISEHNRLYWYRQTLGQGPEFLTYFQNEAQLEKSRLLSDRFSAERPKGSFSTLEIQRTEQGDSAMYLCATSTGDYGYTFGSGTRLTVV.

The chain employs TRBV5-3 and TRBJ1-6; no reliable D call. TRBV5-3 is an ORF, with its function uncertain. The CDR3 contains 19 residues. V was shortened by 0 bases and J by 0 bases, with 16 bases between the two germline ends. In DNA, the CDR3 is TGTGCCAGAAGCTTGGAAACTGTCAGGCAAAGCTCCTATAATTCACCCCTCCACTTT. Translated, it gives CARSLETVRQSSYNSPLHF.

The V call is TRBV2, the J call TRBJ2-1, with a tentative D call TRBD2 (5 bases). The V and J ends lost 1 base and 10 bases respectively, with 11 bases between them. CDR3 length: 13 amino acids. In germline, CDR1 is SNHLY, CDR2 FYNNEI. CDR3 DNA: TGTGCCAGCAGTGAAGACATGGTAGCGGAGCAGTTCTTC. It is translated as CASSEDMVAEQFF.

The chain couples TRBV3-1 (or the pseudogene TRBV3-2) to TRBJ2-1; D is perhaps TRBD2 (5 bases). Trimming took off 0 bases at V and 9 bases at J, with 9 bases between the two ends. This CDR3 spans 13 amino acids. Germline lookup yields CDR1 LGHDT and CDR2 YNNKEL (reference sequence). In DNA, the CDR3 is TGTGCCAGCAGCCAAGAACTAGAGGCTGAGCAGTTCTTC. It yields the protein CASSQELEAEQFF.

The chain employs TRBV4-1 and TRBJ2-1, with TRBD2 matching over 7 bases. Germline V gene data show CDR1 as MGHRA and CDR2 as YSYEKL. CDR3 length: 15 residues. The V and J ends lost 0 bases and 11 bases, in that order; junction bases with no gene match: 10. This CDR3 reads CASSQDASGVLKQFF. The CDR3 region has the DNA TGCGCCAGCAGCCAAGACGCTAGCGGAGTCCTAAAGCAGTTCTTC.

This clone was counted only a few times. J is TRBJ1-2 and V is TRBV19; 7 positions agree with TRBD1. After removal of 5 bases from V and 2 bases from J, the junction contained 14 bases not matched to a gene. This CDR3 has 17 residues. Germline V gene sequence: CDR1 LNHDA, CDR2 SQIVND (reference sequence). The CDR3 sequence: CASSPGTRQGANYGYTF. The DNA for the CDR3 is TGTGCCAGTAGTCCTGGGACCCGACAGGGAGCAAACTATGGCTACACCTTC.

This chain connects TRBV7-9 to TRBJ1-1, with D unclear. This CDR3 has 12 residues. V was pared by 1 base and J by 7 bases, with 7 bases between. Per the germline V gene, CDR1 is SEHNR and CDR2 is FQNEAQ (reference sequence). Here the CDR3 reads CASSLGWSEAFF. The CDR3 DNA sequence: TGTGCCAGCAGCTTAGGATGGAGTGAAGCTTTCTTT.

This chain uses TRBV29-1 with TRBJ2-1; 7 bases agree with TRBD1. The CDR3 consists of 15 residues. V gave up 6 bases and J gave up 3 bases; unmatched junction bases: 11. Germline V gives CDR1 SQVTM, CDR2 ANQGSEA. The DNA of the CDR3 is TGCAGCGTCCGAAGGGGGACAGACGTCTACAATGAGCAGTTCTTC. It specifies CSVRRGTDVYNEQFF.

J is TRBJ1-2 and V is TRBV19, with 8 bases identical to TRBD1. Germline V gene data show CDR1 as LNHDA and CDR2 as SQIVND (reference sequence). CDR3 length: 15 amino acids. With 5 bases clipped from V and 3 bases from J, the junction kept 8 bases outside the gene matches. CDR3 residues: CASSLGQARDYGYTF. CDR3 in DNA: TGTGCCAGTAGTTTGGGACAGGCCCGAGACTATGGCTACACCTTC.

The chain is built from TRBV11-2 and TRBJ2-7; no clear D. Germline CDR1 and CDR2: SGHAT and FQNNGV. The ends were cut back, 0 bases at V and 2 bases at J, with 11 bases in the middle. The CDR3 is 15 residues long. The chain's CDR3 is CASSLDFAVPYEQYF. CDR3 coding DNA: TGTGCCAGCAGCTTAGATTTTGCGGTACCCTACGAGCAGTACTTC.

V gene TRBV29-1 combines with J gene TRBJ2-7, with D perhaps matching TRBD2 (6 bases). The V gene lost 8 bases and the J gene lost 3 bases, with 17 bases spanning the gap. CDR1 is SQVTM, CDR2 ANQGSEA, per germline. The CDR3 totals 13 residues. CDR3 amino acids: CSPPRGTLYEQYF. The CDR3 DNA is TGCAGCCCCCCCCGGGGGACCCTCTACGAGCAGTACTTC.

The V gene is TRBV12-3 or TRBV12-4, the J gene TRBJ2-2, with a tentative D call TRBD1 (5 bases). V dropped 6 bases and J dropped 1 base, with 6 bases sitting between them. The CDR3 runs to 13 residues. The CDR3 here is CASRRGNTGELFF. The CDR3 DNA is TGTGCCAGCAGAAGGGGGAACACCGGGGAGCTGTTTTTT.

This chain connects TRBV6-5 to TRBJ2-2; D might be TRBD1 (5 bases). This CDR3 spans 15 amino acids. From germline, CDR1 is MNHEY and CDR2 SVGAGI. V lost 0 bases and J lost 6, with 11 bases in between. CDR3 amino acids: CASSYSTRDAGELFF. CDR3 nucleotides: TGTGCCAGCAGTTACTCCACCAGGGATGCCGGGGAGCTGTTTTTT.

The chain combines TRBV6-5 with TRBJ2-7, with TRBD1 identical over 9 bases. Per the germline V gene, CDR1 is MNHEY and CDR2 is SVGAGI. The CDR3 length is 16 residues. J lost 4 bases, V lost 2 bases, and 9 bases had no gene match. The CDR3 sequence is CASSYGGGQGTYEQYF. In DNA, the CDR3 is TGTGCCAGCAGTTACGGTGGGGGACAGGGAACATACGAGCAGTACTTC.

The chain uses TRBV6-5 and TRBJ2-5; a possible D gene is TRBD2 (5 bases). Germline V gives CDR1 MNHEY, CDR2 SVGAGI. The CDR3 is 13 residues long. Trimming stripped 2 bases from V and 4 bases from J, with 8 bases between. The CDR3 sequence: CASSYVAGETQYF. The CDR3 coding sequence is TGTGCCAGCAGTTACGTGGCGGGAGAGACCCAGTACTTC.

The chain uses TRBV11-2 and TRBJ2-1; 9 nucleotides match TRBD1. Trimming took 3 bases from V and 12 from J; bases not matched to a gene: 15. CDR3 length equals 16 residues. Germline V gene sequence: CDR1 SGHAT, CDR2 FQNNGV. The CDR3 DNA is TGTGCCAGCAGCTTGACTGAATTAAACAGGGGGCGCAGGCAGTTCTTC. It translates to CASSLTELNRGRRQFF.

J is TRBJ1-2 and V is TRBV6-5; 8 bases line up with TRBD1. The germline gives CDR1 MNHEY, CDR2 SVGAGI. V shed 2 bases and J 3 bases; nucleotides not matched to a gene: 5. This CDR3 has 15 residues. The DNA of the CDR3 is TGTGCCAGCAGTTACACCAGGGGGCCTGACTATGGCTACACCTTC. Encoded protein: CASSYTRGPDYGYTF.

The genes are TRBV30 and TRBJ1-1; possibly TRBD1 for D (6 bases). This CDR3 comprises 18 residues. Trimming left V 3 bases short and J 2 bases short, with 25 bases between. From germline, CDR1 is GTSNPN and CDR2 SVGIG (reference sequence). CDR3 amino acids: CAWSPPWGGGTRNTEAFF. CDR3 coding DNA: TGTGCCTGGAGCCCCCCGTGGGGAGGGGGTACGAGAAACACTGAAGCTTTCTTT.

The chain couples TRBV19 to TRBJ1-2; 10 bases line up with TRBD1. The germline V gene has CDR1 LNHDA and CDR2 SQIVND (reference sequence). The V segment lost 4 bases and the J segment 2 bases; nucleotides outside the gene matches: 7. The length of the CDR3 is 16 residues. CDR3 DNA: TGTGCCAGTAGTAGAAGGGACAGGGGCCTCAACTATGGCTACACCTTC. Its protein is CASSRRDRGLNYGYTF.

The chain joins TRBV14 to TRBJ2-7, with 9 positions matching TRBD2. Germline V CDR1 and CDR2: SGHDN, FVKESK. This CDR3 has 14 residues. The trim removed 4 bases at V and 6 bases at J, leaving 7 bases unmatched. The CDR3, as DNA: TGTGCCAGCAGCCGGCCGGGGCGGGGGGGCGAGCAGTACTTC. The encoded protein is CASSRPGRGGEQYF. Filled out from reference TRBV14 and TRBJ2-7, the complete variable domain reads EAGVTQFPSHSVIEKGQTVTLRCDPISGHDNLYWYRRVMGKEIKFLLHFVKESKQDESGMPNNRFLAERTGGTYSTLKVQPAELEDSGVYFCASSRPGRGGEQYFGPGTRLTVT.

DNA for the CDR3: TGTGCCAGCAGTGTCTGGACAGGGGGTGGTGGTGAAAAACTGTTTTTT. Its protein is CASSVWTGGGGEKLFF. The J gene is TRBJ1-4, the V gene TRBV6-1, with TRBD1 matching over 10 bases. Germline-derived CDR1 and CDR2 are MNHNS and SASEGT. The CDR3 totals 16 residues. With 4 bases clipped from V and 7 bases from J, the junction kept 9 bases outside the gene matches.

The chain combines TRBV5-6 with TRBJ2-5; 7 bases are a match to TRBD2. The CDR3 is made up of 15 amino acids. Trimming at V came to 2 bases and at J to 3 bases, leaving 7 bases not matched to a gene. Germline CDR1 reads SGHDT; CDR2 reads YYEEEE. The CDR3 here is CASSFPVRGEETQYF. DNA for the CDR3: TGTGCCAGCAGCTTCCCCGTTCGGGGGGAAGAGACCCAGTACTTC.

The V and J genes are TRBV7-6 and TRBJ1-3, with 9 bases matching TRBD1. CDR1 and CDR2 from the germline V gene are SGHVS and FNYEAQ. Trimming took 5 bases from V and 3 from J; bases not matched to a gene: 8. There are 16 residues in the CDR3. CDR3 sequence: CASSVQGAGGGNTIYF. The DNA of the CDR3 is TGTGCCAGCAGCGTACAGGGGGCAGGAGGTGGAAACACCATATATTTT.

V is TRBV12-3 or TRBV12-4 and J is TRBJ1-2; D not resolved. Trimming cost V 5 bases and J 7 bases, with 8 bases left between them. CDR3 length: 11 amino acids. CDR3 residues: CASSTPSGYTF. CDR3 bases: TGTGCCAGCAGTACTCCAAGTGGCTACACCTTC.

This clone was detected once. This sequence joins TRBV5-1 and TRBJ2-7; 7 bases are a match to TRBD1. Germline V gene data show CDR1 as SGHRS and CDR2 as YFSETQ. Unmatched junction bases numbered 4, after V lost 3 bases and J lost 1 base. The CDR3 runs 14 residues. CDR3: CASSSGTVSYEQYF. In DNA, the CDR3 is TGCGCCAGCAGCTCCGGGACAGTTTCCTACGAGCAGTACTTC.

V is TRBV14 and J is TRBJ1-3, with a possible D match to TRBD1 (6 bases). CDR3 size: 18 residues. V was clipped by 0 bases and J by 2 bases, with 17 bases between them. The V gene's germline CDR1 is SGHDN and CDR2 FVKESK. The CDR3 nucleotides are TGTGCCAGCAGCCAAGATGGGCTTCCAGGGGCCACTGGAAACACCATATATTTT. Protein: CASSQDGLPGATGNTIYF.

The gene calls are TRBV18 and TRBJ1-1; a possible D gene is TRBD1 (5 bases). Looked up from germline, CDR1 is KGHSH and CDR2 is LQKENI. The V end lost 10 bases, the J end lost 5 bases, and 23 bases lay between the germline ends. The CDR3 runs 15 residues. The CDR3 region has the DNA TGTGCCACCGGCAAACAGGCCTCGGAGAGGACTGAAGCTTTCTTT. Encoded protein: CATGKQASERTEAFF.

The chain recombines TRBV6-5 with TRBJ1-1, with a tentative D call TRBD1 (6 bases). The V gene lost 2 bases and the J gene lost 2 bases, with 12 bases spanning the gap. Germline CDR1 MNHEY, CDR2 SVGAGI. CDR3 size: 15 residues. The CDR3: CASSYNRELNTEAFF. The CDR3 DNA reads TGTGCCAGCAGTTACAACAGGGAACTAAACACTGAAGCTTTCTTT.

V is TRBV7-9 and J is TRBJ1-2, with 8 bases fitting TRBD1. Germline trimming cut 6 bases from V and 6 bases from J; bases unmatched to any gene: 3. Looked up from germline, CDR1 is SEHNR and CDR2 is FQNEAQ (reference sequence). This CDR3 spans 12 amino acids. The CDR3 DNA reads as TGTGCCAGCAGTTGGACAGGGAATGGCTACACCTTC. Translated: CASSWTGNGYTF.

The chain joins TRBV6-5 to TRBJ1-2; 8 nucleotides agree with TRBD1. The length of the CDR3 is 16 residues. Germline V gene lookup returns CDR1 MNHEY and CDR2 SVGAGI. J lost 6 bases, V lost 4 bases, and 13 bases had no gene match. The CDR3 is CASSSKRYPGGNGYTF. CDR3 in DNA: TGTGCCAGCAGTTCAAAACGGTATCCAGGGGGCAATGGCTACACCTTC.